This T cell receptor beta chain was found in a study of Ad26.COV2.S vaccination and SARS-CoV-2 variants. Overall study results and limits: An underestimation of total T cell responses may have resulted from the TCR breadth and depth analyses. Vaccine recipients posted higher spike-specific TCR breadth than their placebo counterparts.

Germline V CDR1 and CDR2: MNHEY, SVGEGT. The V gene end was trimmed by 6 bases and the J gene end by 2 bases; junction bases not matched to a gene: 1. The CDR3 covers 13 residues. Documented treatment: 15 to 20 received Ad26.COV2.S at low or high dose, single or two shots; 5 received placebo; per-sample allocation not given. Sampling was done on day 63 after the first vaccine or placebo injection. Concerning this clone itself: Its antigen is undetermined.

Assay used: immunoSEQ multiplex PCR; TCRdb lists only in-frame clones, some missing. The table has roughly 420,000 clones, approximately 89% seen once. The sequence was obtained from a person aged 18-60 years who received the Ad26.COV2.S COVID-19 vaccine or a placebo. The rearrangement joins TRBV6-2 or TRBV6-3 to TRBJ1-5; 7 positions agree with TRBD1. Sequences were derived from peripheral blood, sampled in a trial of Ad26.COV2.S vaccine versus placebo. DNA of the CDR3: TGTGCCAGCAGCGGGACAGGCAATCAGCCCCAGCATTTT. Amino acids: CASSGTGNQPQHF.